The present entry profiles one T cell receptor beta chain with its context. Its antigen remains unknown. Since a much larger clone is just one base distant, this may be a read error. Germline V gene data show CDR1 as SGHRS and CDR2 as YFSETQ. The CDR3 sequence is 16 residues long. Trimming removed 6 bases at V and 0 bases at J, with 18 bases between. Preparing the TCRbeta library involved the use of unique molecular identifiers. MiXCR, applied by TCRdb to the PCR reads, yields one record per CDR3 protein. The sample includes 440,000 or so distinct CDR3 sequences, over 40% of them seen just once. The data belong to a study of T-cell reconstitution after alpha-beta-depleted transplantation in children. Study results and limitations: Reports say that about two months after transplant, the alpha-beta T cells came out of several hundred graft clones that had expanded.

The chain employs TRBV5-1 and TRBJ1-1; unclear D gene. The sample in question was PBMCs, obtained before TCRalphabeta/CD19-depleted stem cell transplant. The source of this sequence is a girl aged 2 to 10 with aplastic anemia, due to receive a stem cell transplant. As DNA, the CDR3 is TGCGCCAGCACCTCAAAAATAGGACGAATGAACACTGAAGCTTTCTTT. Encoded protein: CASTSKIGRMNTEAFF. Full variable domain (outside the CDR3, taken from reference TRBV5-1 and TRBJ1-1): KAGVTQTPRYLIKTRGQQVTLSCSPISGHRSVSWYQQTPGQGLQFLFEYFSETQRNKGNFPGRFSGRQFSNSRSEMNVSTLELGDSALYLCASTSKIGRMNTEAFFGQGTRLTVV.